These 10 T cell receptor beta chains share one sample of origin, sequenced in a study of cytomegalovirus exposure and HLA in healthy donors. Use of 60 Vbeta and 13 Jbeta primers characterized the PCR. Here immunoSEQ multiplex PCR was the method, and the copy in TCRdb shows in-frame clones only, minus some. The sample lists some 160,000 clones; roughly 77% were seen once. Material: PBMCs. The receptors derive from a man aged 45-65 years in good health and CMV-seropositive.

The chain has TRBV7-3 and TRBJ1-6; 7 bases are a match to TRBD1. The CDR3 runs to 15 residues. CDR1 and CDR2 (germline): SGHTA, FQGTGA. The V segment lost 1 base and the J segment 9 bases; nucleotides outside the gene matches: 6. The CDR3 coding sequence is TGTGCCAGCAGCTTAAACAGGGACAGTGGTTCACCCCTCCACTTT. Protein sequence: CASSLNRDSGSPLHF.

The V call is TRBV19, the J call TRBJ2-2, with 8 bases aligning to TRBD1. Trimming at V came to 6 bases and at J to 1 base, leaving 1 base not matched to a gene. In germline, CDR1 is LNHDA, CDR2 SQIVND (reference sequence). The CDR3 loop spans 14 amino acids. CDR3 loop: CASRGQGNTGELFF. DNA for the CDR3: TGTGCCAGTAGAGGACAGGGGAACACCGGGGAGCTGTTTTTT.

The genes are TRBV9 and TRBJ2-5; 8 positions match TRBD1. Germline lookup yields CDR1 SGDLS and CDR2 YYNGEE. V shed 2 bases, J shed 5 bases, and the junction held 5 bases outside the gene matches. The CDR3 has 14 amino acids. The CDR3 is CASSVRQGMETQYF. The CDR3 bases are TGTGCCAGCAGCGTGAGACAGGGGATGGAGACCCAGTACTTC. The full variable domain, rest sourced from reference TRBV9 and TRBJ2-5, is DSGVTQTPKHLITATGQRVTLRCSPRSGDLSVYWYQQSLDQGLQFLIQYYNGEERAKGNILERFSAQQFPDLHSELNLSSLELGDSALYFCASSVRQGMETQYFGPGTRLLVL.

V usage is TRBV11-2 and J usage is TRBJ1-2; a weak D match, TRBD1 (5 bases). The germline V gene encodes CDR1 SGHAT and CDR2 FQNNGV. V was trimmed by 0 bases and J by 8 bases, leaving 16 bases between them. This CDR3 is built from 15 residues. The CDR3 spells CASSLESGGTGGYTF. CDR3 nucleotide sequence: TGTGCCAGCAGCTTAGAGTCCGGGGGTACGGGCGGCTACACCTTC.

The rearrangement uses TRBV5-6 and TRBJ2-5; 9 bases match TRBD1. This CDR3 contains 14 residues. Germline CDR1 is SGHDT and CDR2 is YYEEEE. With V trimmed by 3 bases and J by 3 bases, 3 bases remained unmatched. CDR3 sequence: CASSWGQGKETQYF. As DNA, the CDR3 is TGTGCCAGCAGCTGGGGACAGGGTAAAGAGACCCAGTACTTC.

The chain links TRBV19 to TRBJ1-5, with TRBD1 matching 8 bases. This CDR3 is built from 15 residues. Germline CDR1 reads LNHDA; CDR2 reads SQIVND (reference sequence). V lost 5 bases to trimming and J lost 4 bases; unmatched junction nucleotides: 7. The CDR3 bases are TGTGCCAGTAGTCCCAGACAGGGGCAGAATCAGCCCCAGCATTTT. Protein product: CASSPRQGQNQPQHF.

The chain couples TRBV7-6 to TRBJ2-6; TRBD2 aligns across 10 bases. V trimming: 4 bases; J trimming: 0 bases; junction bases outside the gene matches: 9. This CDR3 has 19 residues. The germline CDR1 and CDR2 sequences are SGHVS and FNYEAQ. The CDR3 is CASSSVAGGLYSGANVLTF. The CDR3 DNA follows: TGTGCCAGCAGCTCGGTAGCGGGGGGTTTATACTCTGGGGCCAACGTCCTGACTTTC.

This clone was picked up one time. The chain links TRBV11-2 to TRBJ2-1, with 8 bases lining up with TRBD2. The germline gives CDR1 SGHAT, CDR2 FQNNGV. V lost 3 bases and J lost 8; bases outside the gene matches: 3. This CDR3 comprises 13 residues. CDR3 coding DNA: TGTGCCAGCAGCTTCCGGGGGGGCCATGAGCAGTTCTTC. The encoded protein is CASSFRGGHEQFF. The full variable domain, with the rest looked up from reference TRBV11-2 and TRBJ2-1, is EAGVAQSPRYKIIEKRQSVAFWCNPISGHATLYWYQQILGQGPKLLIQFQNNGVVDDSQLPKDRFSAERLKGVDSTLKIQPAKLEDSAVYLCASSFRGGHEQFFGPGTRLTVL.

This chain joins TRBV6-5 and TRBJ2-1; 10 bases map to TRBD2. V lost 2 bases and J lost 10; bases outside the gene matches: 8. Germline assignment: CDR1 MNHEY and CDR2 SVGAGI. The length of the CDR3 is 15 residues. The CDR3 nucleotides are TGTGCCAGCAGTTACCTAAGCGGGGGGGCCTGGGAGCAGTTCTTC. This sequence encodes CASSYLSGGAWEQFF.

The J gene is TRBJ1-2, the V gene TRBV4-2; a possible D gene is TRBD1 (6 bases). The germline V gene encodes CDR1 LGHNA and CDR2 YNFKEQ. Between the trimmed V and J ends, which lost 1 base and 8 bases, there was a span of 20 bases. This CDR3 region has 16 residues. In DNA form, the CDR3 reads TGTGCCAGCAGCCAAGCTTTTGACAGGCCTGATGCCGGCTACACCTTC. This sequence encodes CASSQAFDRPDAGYTF.